This entry is about one T cell receptor (beta chain). Its target is unknown. This sample is part of a study of PD-1 blockade in classical Hodgkin lymphoma. Whole-study findings and limits: Baseline diversity was lower in partial responders and progressors than complete responders. The origin of the repertoire differences remains undefined, with disease activity or prior therapy as possible causes.

The CDR3 covers 15 residues. CDR1 GTSNPN and CDR2 SVGIG come from the germline V gene (reference sequence). V was pared by 0 bases and J by 1 base, with 12 bases between. Data came from immunoSEQ multiplex PCR; TCRdb stores just in-frame clones and leaves some out. In the table there are tens of thousands of clones, 65% to 80% of which are singletons. All patients relapsed after autologous stem cell transplantation, and brentuximab vedotin exposure varied. The material was peripheral blood mononuclear cells (PBMCs), obtained at baseline. The V and J genes are TRBV30 and TRBJ1-1; TRBD1 might be the D (5 bases). This TCR derives from a human donor with classical Hodgkin lymphoma. Written as DNA, the CDR3 is TGTGCCTGGAGTGTAAGCAGGGCCCAGAACACTGAAGCTTTCTTT. It specifies CAWSVSRAQNTEAFF.